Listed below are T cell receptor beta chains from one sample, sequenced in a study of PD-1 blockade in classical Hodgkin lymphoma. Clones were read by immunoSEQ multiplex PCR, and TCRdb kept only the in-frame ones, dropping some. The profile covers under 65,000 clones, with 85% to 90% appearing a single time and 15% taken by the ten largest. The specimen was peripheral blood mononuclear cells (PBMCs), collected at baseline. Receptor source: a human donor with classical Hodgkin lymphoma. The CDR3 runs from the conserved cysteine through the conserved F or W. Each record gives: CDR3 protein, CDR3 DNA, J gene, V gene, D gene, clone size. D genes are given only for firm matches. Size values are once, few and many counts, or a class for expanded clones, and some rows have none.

CDR3: CAWSKPGEQYF; DNA: TGTGCCTGGAGCAAGCCAGGGGAGCAGTACTTC; J: TRBJ2-7; V: TRBV30; D: -; size: -
CDR3: CASSFGPNAEQYF; DNA: TGTGCCAGCAGTTTTGGCCCTAATGCCGAGCAGTACTTC; J: TRBJ2-7; V: TRBV6-5; D: -; size: -
CDR3: CASKGGQGAGFYGYTF; DNA: TGTGCCAGCAAAGGAGGACAGGGGGCTGGTTTTTATGGCTACACCTTC; J: TRBJ1-2; V: TRBV28; D: TRBD1; size: -
CDR3: CASSQGTGEREQYF; DNA: TGCGCCAGCAGCCAAGGGACAGGTGAACGCGAGCAGTACTTC; J: TRBJ2-7; V: TRBV4-1; D: TRBD1; size: -
CDR3: CASSEMAGGAADTQYF; DNA: TGTGCCAGCAGTGAAATGGCGGGGGGGGCGGCAGATACGCAGTATTTT; J: TRBJ2-3; V: TRBV6-1; D: TRBD2; size: -
CDR3: CASSPRQGETEAFF; DNA: TGTGCCAGCTCACCGAGACAGGGGGAGACTGAAGCTTTCTTT; J: TRBJ1-1; V: TRBV18; D: TRBD1; size: -
CDR3: CASSGEGQGSTLHF; DNA: TGTGCCAGCAGTGGAGAGGGGCAGGGTTCAACCCTCCACTTT; J: TRBJ1-6; V: TRBV6-1; D: -; size: -
CDR3: CASSTSLRAFF; DNA: TGTGCCAGTAGTACTTCACTGCGAGCTTTCTTT; J: TRBJ1-1; V: TRBV19; D: -; size: -
CDR3: CASSIGGVTGGGYTF; DNA: TGTGCCAGTAGTATCGGGGGGGTTACAGGTGGTGGCTACACCTTC; J: TRBJ1-2; V: TRBV19; D: -; size: -
CDR3: CASSYSRLEGEQYF; DNA: TGTGCCAGCAGTTACTCGAGACTCGAGGGGGAGCAGTACTTC; J: TRBJ2-7; V: TRBV6-5; D: -; size: -
CDR3: CASSQGHSRYEQYF; DNA: TGCGCCAGCAGCCAAGGCCATAGCCGCTACGAGCAGTACTTC; J: TRBJ2-7; V: TRBV4-1; D: -; size: -
CDR3: CASSWEGINEQFF; DNA: TGTGCCAGCAGTTGGGAGGGTATCAATGAGCAGTTCTTC; J: TRBJ2-1; V: TRBV6-5; D: TRBD2; size: -
CDR3: CAWRGQGPAEAFF; DNA: TGTGCCTGGAGGGGACAGGGACCGGCTGAAGCTTTCTTT; J: TRBJ1-1; V: TRBV30; D: TRBD1; size: few
CDR3: CATSRDLDSSSSPLHF; DNA: TGTGCCACCAGCAGAGATCTTGACAGCTCCTCTTCACCCCTCCACTTT; J: TRBJ1-6; V: TRBV15; D: -; size: -
CDR3: CASSPGTTGGDSNQPQHF; DNA: TGTGCCAGCTCACCAGGGACGACCGGGGGAGATAGCAATCAGCCCCAGCATTTT; J: TRBJ1-5; V: TRBV18; D: -; size: -
CDR3: CASSPWGKPQHF; DNA: TGTGCCAGCAGCCCATGGGGTAAGCCCCAGCATTTT; J: TRBJ1-5; V: TRBV7-9; D: -; size: -
CDR3: CASSNGDSTYGYTF; DNA: TGTGCCAGCAGCAATGGGGACAGCACCTATGGCTACACCTTC; J: TRBJ1-2; V: TRBV5-6; D: TRBD1; size: -
CDR3: CASKTRGYTF; DNA: TGTGCCAGTAAAACCAGGGGGTACACCTTC; J: TRBJ1-2; V: TRBV2; D: TRBD1; size: -
CDR3: CASSEAARRRETQYF; DNA: TGTGCCAGCAGTGAAGCGGCTAGAAGGCGGGAGACCCAGTACTTC; J: TRBJ2-5; V: TRBV6-1; D: -; size: -
CDR3: CASSLWASSYNEQFF; DNA: TGTGCCAGCAGCTTATGGGCTAGCTCCTACAATGAGCAGTTCTTC; J: TRBJ2-1; V: TRBV11-2; D: -; size: -
CDR3: CASSSGYTEAFF; DNA: TGCGCCAGCAGTTCGGGTTACACTGAAGCTTTCTTT; J: TRBJ1-1; V: TRBV10-1; D: -; size: few
CDR3: CASSESQTGDQPQHF; DNA: TGTGCCAGCAGTGAATCACAAACAGGGGACCAGCCCCAGCATTTT; J: TRBJ1-5; V: TRBV25-1; D: TRBD1; size: -
CDR3: CASSSKTGAGYEQYF; DNA: TGTGCCAGCAGTTCTAAGACAGGGGCAGGGTACGAGCAGTACTTC; J: TRBJ2-7; V: TRBV6-5; D: TRBD1; size: -
CDR3: CASSYDDRVLQPQHF; DNA: TGTGCCAGCAGTTACGATGACAGGGTGCTGCAGCCCCAGCATTTT; J: TRBJ1-5; V: TRBV6-6; D: TRBD1; size: -
CDR3: CASTRRVEQFF; DNA: TGTGCCAGCACCCGGAGAGTTGAGCAGTTCTTC; J: TRBJ2-1; V: TRBV6-1; D: -; size: once
CDR3: CASGLGTGVTEAFF; DNA: TGTGCTAGTGGTTTAGGGACAGGGGTCACTGAAGCTTTCTTT; J: TRBJ1-1; V: TRBV12-5; D: TRBD1; size: -